This TCR beta chain was documented in a study of CD8 T cells in ankylosing spondylitis. Notes on the study in general: Prior work had noted some motif variants in reactive arthritis blood and synovial fluid. The clones that were linked to disease were reported to be significantly enriched in matched synovial fluid samples from ankylosing spondylitis patients. Disease-associated clones were CD8+ and fairly uncommon in peripheral blood.

The V and J ends lost 5 bases and 7 bases respectively, with 11 bases between them. CDR1 SGHTA and CDR2 FQGNSA come from the germline V gene. There are 13 residues in the CDR3. This clonotype was picked up many times. No antigen is known for it. Libraries of TCR beta came from quantitative 5'-RACE with molecular barcodes. MiXCR, applied by TCRdb to the 5' RACE reads, yields one record per CDR3 protein. The data hold 150,000 to 200,000 distinct CDR3 sequences, with approximately 12% observed a single time. Sample: blood, either unsorted or a sorted T cell fraction (not recorded which). The chain uses TRBV7-2 and TRBJ2-2, with D unresolved. This clonotype was sampled from a female donor with ankylosing spondylitis or in good health (not recorded which). The CDR3 nucleotides read TGTGCCAGCAGCCCCTATTACGGCGGGGAGCTGTTTTTT. Translating it yields CASSPYYGGELFF.